These 24 T cell receptor beta chains originate from one sample sequenced in a study of T-cell reconstitution after alpha-beta-depleted transplantation in children. A library of TCRbeta sequences, prepared with unique molecular identifiers, was generated. TCRdb reanalysed the PCR reads using MiXCR and keeps one entry per CDR3 protein. The sample holds 4,300 or so distinct CDR3 sequences, around 12% seen once. This specimen consisted of PBMCs, mostly from graft donor cells, obtained 60 days after TCRalphabeta/CD19-depleted stem cell transplant. These receptors were collected from a male patient between 2 and 15 years old who had a stem cell transplant for acute lymphoblastic leukemia, so the T cells may come from the graft donor.

This clonotype was recorded at least ten times. This chain connects TRBV7-9 to TRBJ1-4; D may be TRBD1 (5 bases). The CDR3 has 13 amino acids. Germline assignment: CDR1 SEHNR and CDR2 FQNEAQ (reference sequence). Trimming took 9 bases from V and 7 from J, leaving 15 bases between them. CDR3: CASAWGRVEKLFF. The DNA for the CDR3 is TGTGCCAGTGCCTGGGGGAGAGTTGAAAAACTGTTTTTT.

Sample share makes this clonotype medium-sized (0.01 to 0.1%). J is TRBJ2-7 and V is TRBV27; no definite D call. The CDR3 is 14 residues long. Germline assignment: CDR1 MNHEY and CDR2 SMNVEV (reference sequence). V lost 5 bases, J lost 0 bases, and 11 bases lay in between. The CDR3 DNA is TGTGCCAGCAGTCCTGCGGCGCTCTCCTACGAGCAGTACTTC. Its translation is CASSPAALSYEQYF.

In this sample, this clonotype turned up many times. V usage is TRBV24-1 and J usage is TRBJ2-5, with D unresolved. Per the germline V gene, CDR1 is KGHDR and CDR2 is SFDVKD. V lost 5 bases to trimming and J lost 0 bases, with 12 bases between them. This CDR3 comprises 15 residues. As DNA, the CDR3 is TGTGCCACCAGTGGGTTCGGCAAGTACCAAGAGACCCAGTACTTC. Residues: CATSGFGKYQETQYF.

In its sample, this clonotype is medium-sized. This chain joins TRBV12-3 or TRBV12-4 and TRBJ1-2; no clear D. Trimming stripped 7 bases from V and 2 bases from J, with 17 bases between. The CDR3 contains 15 residues. The CDR3 DNA reads TGTGCCAGCACCTCTTCCCTCGGGAGAAACTATGGCTACACCTTC. This gives the protein CASTSSLGRNYGYTF.

This clonotype was counted ten times or more. This sequence joins TRBV27 and TRBJ1-4; D remains ambiguous. This CDR3 has 15 residues. CDR1 MNHEY and CDR2 SMNVEV come from the germline V gene (reference sequence). With 9 bases removed from V and 0 bases from J, the gap between germline ends came to 14 bases. The DNA for the CDR3 is TGTGCCAGTCGGTCCGCAGGTCCAACTAATGAAAAACTGTTTTTT. Translated: CASRSAGPTNEKLFF.

This clonotype is classed as medium-sized. The chain uses TRBV5-1 and TRBJ2-5; a weak D match, TRBD2 (6 bases). The CDR3 extends over 14 amino acids. V was trimmed by 4 bases and J by 5 bases, leaving 15 bases between them. The germline gives CDR1 SGHRS, CDR2 YFSETQ. This CDR3 reads CASSPGRRGETQYF. The CDR3, as DNA: TGCGCCAGCAGCCCCGGCCGACGGGGGGAGACCCAGTACTTC.

By proportion, this clonotype is medium-sized. This chain joins TRBV29-1 and TRBJ2-5, with 9 bases aligning to TRBD2. V gave up 4 bases and J gave up 5 bases; unmatched junction bases: 8. Germline CDR1 is SQVTM and CDR2 is ANQGSEA. The CDR3 is 14 residues long. CDR3 sequence reads: CSVAPLAGMETQYF. The CDR3 coding sequence is TGCAGCGTTGCGCCGCTAGCGGGAATGGAGACCCAGTACTTC.

Of note for this clonotype: A clone one base away is much larger, so this may be a read error. The chain has TRBV5-6 and TRBJ2-3; TRBD1 or TRBD2 may be the D gene (5 bases each). The ends were cut back, 9 bases at V and 2 bases at J, with 31 bases in the middle. This CDR3 has 19 residues. Germline assignment: CDR1 SGHDT and CDR2 YYEEEE. For the CDR3, the DNA is TGTGCCATGGGCCCCGGGATTATCGGGGCAGGATTAATCACAGATACGCAGTATTTT. Translated: CAMGPGIIGAGLITDTQYF.

This clonotype counts as medium-sized. The CDR3 DNA follows: TGTGCCAGTACCCCTAGCGGGAGAGTCTACAATGAGCAGTTCTTC. Translation gives CASTPSGRVYNEQFF. The chain carries TRBV19 and TRBJ2-1; TRBD2 aligns across 10 bases. The CDR3 length is 15 residues. V gave up 7 bases and J gave up 3 bases; unmatched junction bases: 6. CDR1 LNHDA and CDR2 SQIVND come from the germline V gene (reference sequence).

The chain uses TRBV5-2 and TRBJ2-7; TRBD1 was called by the table and not checked on the DNA. TRBV5-2 is recorded as a pseudogene. This CDR3 spans 11 amino acids. Here the CDR3 reads CAMGSGLEQYF. As DNA, the CDR3 is TGTGCCATGGGCTCCGGGCTCGAGCAGTACTTC.

This clonotype was picked up many times. The rearrangement links TRBV7-8 to TRBJ2-7; TRBD2 might be the D (6 bases). Trimming left V 7 bases short and J 0 bases short, with 10 bases between. The CDR3 runs 13 residues. Germline CDR1 SGHVS, CDR2 FQNEAQ. The DNA for the CDR3 is TGTGCCAGCACCCGACTAGTCTCCTACGAGCAGTACTTC. Protein product: CASTRLVSYEQYF.

This sequence joins TRBV5-1 and TRBJ2-2; no definite D call. The germline V gene has CDR1 SGHRS and CDR2 YFSETQ. This CDR3 spans 11 amino acids. Trimming cost V 4 bases and J 5 bases, with 3 bases left between them. In nucleotides, the CDR3 is TGCGCCAGCAGCAGTACCGGGGAGCTGTTTTTT. Protein: CASSSTGELFF.

By share of the sample, this clonotype is medium-sized. The genes are TRBV7-2 and TRBJ1-4, with D unclear. The CDR3 contains 15 residues. V was trimmed by 6 bases and J by 5 bases, leaving 16 bases between them. In germline, CDR1 is SGHTA, CDR2 FQGNSA. The CDR3 reads CASSPLLVSNEKLFF. DNA of the CDR3: TGTGCCAGCAGTCCCCTCCTAGTTTCCAATGAAAAACTGTTTTTT.

By sample share, this clonotype is medium-sized (0.01 to 0.1%). This CDR3 is CASSRSGGAVTDTQYF. The CDR3 DNA is TGTGCCAGCAGCAGAAGCGGGGGGGCCGTGACAGATACGCAGTATTTT. V usage is TRBV9 and J usage is TRBJ2-3; 10 bases map to TRBD2. V dropped 4 bases and J dropped 3; count of bases not matched to a gene: 8. Germline CDR1 is SGDLS and CDR2 is YYNGEE. The CDR3 is made up of 16 amino acids.

This clonotype is termed medium-sized. V usage is TRBV5-5 and J usage is TRBJ2-7; D possibly corresponds to TRBD1 (6 bases). This CDR3 spans 16 amino acids. Trimming removed 2 bases at V and 3 bases at J, with 18 bases between. CDR1 and CDR2 (germline): SGHKS, YYEKEE (reference sequence). CDR3 DNA sequence: TGTGCCAGCAGCTTATCAGCCATTTCGACAGGCTACGAGCAGTACTTC. This translates into CASSLSAISTGYEQYF.

The table lists this clonotype with many counts. The V gene is TRBV7-2, the J gene TRBJ1-6; 7 bases agree with TRBD1. The ends lost 3 bases at V and 8 bases at J; junction bases unmatched: 4. CDR1 is SGHTA, CDR2 FQGNSA, per germline. The CDR3 runs 14 residues. DNA for the CDR3: TGTGCCAGCAGCTTGACAGGGAAGGATTCACCCCTCCACTTT. Translation gives CASSLTGKDSPLHF.

This rearrangement joins TRBV20-1 to TRBJ2-7; TRBD2 agrees at 9 bases. There are 15 residues in the CDR3. J gave up 0 bases and V 3 bases, and 6 bases lay outside the gene matches. Looked up from germline, CDR1 is DFQATT and CDR2 is SNEGSKA (reference sequence). In DNA form, the CDR3 reads TGCAGTGCTAGCCAAAGACTAGCGGACTCCTACGAGCAGTACTTC. Its translation: CSASQRLADSYEQYF.

This clonotype is deemed medium-sized. This rearrangement joins TRBV7-2 to TRBJ2-1, with D perhaps matching TRBD1 (7 bases). CDR3 length equals 19 residues. Germline CDR1 and CDR2: SGHTA and FQGNSA. Trimming took off 2 bases at V and 0 bases at J, with 20 bases between the two ends. CDR3 residues: CASSLKAGGGLRSYNEQFF. The CDR3 nucleotides are TGTGCCAGCAGCTTAAAGGCAGGAGGGGGCCTACGCTCCTACAATGAGCAGTTCTTC.

In this sample, this clonotype is medium-sized. This chain connects TRBV7-2 to TRBJ2-5; TRBD2 matches 12 bases. Germline-derived CDR1 and CDR2 are SGHTA and FQGNSA. J gave up 3 bases and V 1 base, and 12 bases lay outside the gene matches. CDR3 length: 19 amino acids. The CDR3 coding sequence is TGTGCCAGCAGCTTAGGAACTAGCGGGGGGATGAATCCCAAAGAGACCCAGTACTTC. Its protein is CASSLGTSGGMNPKETQYF.

This clonotype ranks as medium-sized. The chain uses TRBV5-1 and TRBJ2-7, with 7 bases aligning to TRBD2. The CDR3 covers 14 residues. Losses at the gene ends were 7 bases for V and 0 bases for J; bases not matched to a gene: 7. Germline values: CDR1 SGHRS, CDR2 YFSETQ. The CDR3 coding sequence is TGCGCCAGCGGGGTCCGGGACTACTCCTACGAGCAGTACTTC. This codes for CASGVRDYSYEQYF.

By share, this clonotype counts as medium-sized. The chain couples TRBV12-3 or TRBV12-4 to TRBJ2-1; D gene unclear. The CDR3 loop spans 13 amino acids. V was trimmed by 3 bases and J by 4 bases, leaving 7 bases between them. The CDR3 DNA follows: TGTGCCAGCAGTTTTGTGGTTTACAATGAGCAGTTCTTC. This encodes CASSFVVYNEQFF.

This clonotype has a count of ten or more. This chain uses TRBV5-4 with TRBJ2-1; D call uncertain. The CDR3 is 15 amino acids. Trimming cost V 0 bases and J 1 base, with 8 bases left between them. From germline, CDR1 is SGHNT and CDR2 YYREEE (reference sequence). The CDR3 bases are TGTGCCAGCAGCTTGGCTGGACCTTCCTACAATGAGCAGTTCTTC. It yields the protein CASSLAGPSYNEQFF.

The sample holds many counts of this clonotype. The gene calls are TRBV7-9 and TRBJ2-1; TRBD2 agrees at 8 bases. CDR3 length: 19 amino acids. Germline values: CDR1 SEHNR, CDR2 FQNEAQ (reference sequence). The trim removed 3 bases at V and 4 bases at J, leaving 17 bases unmatched. For the CDR3, the DNA is TGTGCCAGCAGCTTCGGGATGACTAGCGACCCCGGAGGATACAATGAGCAGTTCTTC. It is translated as CASSFGMTSDPGGYNEQFF.

This clonotype was picked up many times. The chain is built from TRBV3-1 and TRBJ1-5; tentative D call: TRBD1 (6 bases). This CDR3 region has 15 residues. Germline V lookup: CDR1 LGHDT, CDR2 YNNKEL (reference sequence). Trimming removed 1 base from V and 3 bases from J, with 10 bases in between. CDR3 bases: TGTGCCAGCAGCCAAGCCGACAGGCACAATCAGCCCCAGCATTTT. Translation: CASSQADRHNQPQHF.